Following are 24 T cell receptor beta chains from one sample sequenced in a study of blood T cell repertoires in COVID-19 (dated by TCRdb to about 2020). Library generation was performed with the immunoSEQ multiplex PCR assay. TCRdb obtained this table from immuneACCESS and retained in-frame rearrangements with V and J assigned. These tables miss some clones; where compared with another copy, unresolved V genes account for less than half of the shortfall, and the remainder is unexplained. The sample data list about 150,000 clones, and about 83% of these were observed just once. 10% to 15% of the sample is taken by the ten largest. The sequencing input was peripheral blood. The receptor source for this set is a man in his 70s who had recovered from COVID-19.

The chain is built from TRBV7-9 and TRBJ2-2; no clear D gene. The CDR3 spans 12 residues. V lost 8 bases, J lost 1 base, and 5 bases lay in between. Per the germline V gene, CDR1 is SEHNR and CDR2 is FQNEAQ (reference sequence). The CDR3 region has the DNA TGTGCCAGCCCTAGGAACACCGGGGAGCTGTTTTTT. Translation gives CASPRNTGELFF.

CDR3 sequence (DNA): TGTGCCAGCAGCAGGGGACTAGCGGGAGCCCCGGGCATTCAGTACTTC. It yields the protein CASSRGLAGAPGIQYF. V gene TRBV5-5 combines with J gene TRBJ2-4; 14 positions match TRBD2. Trimming took 4 bases from V and 9 from J; bases not matched to a gene: 9. This CDR3 contains 16 residues. CDR1 is SGHKS and CDR2 is YYEKEE in the germline V gene (reference sequence).

The chain is built from TRBV10-3 and TRBJ2-7; 10 positions match TRBD2. Trimming at V came to 0 bases and at J to 4 bases, leaving 6 bases not matched to a gene. The germline gives CDR1 ENHRY, CDR2 SYGVKD. The CDR3 consists of 16 residues. In nucleotides, the CDR3 is TGTGCCATCAGTGAGTCCTCTAGCGGGAGTTTGTACGAGCAGTACTTC. It specifies CAISESSSGSLYEQYF.

The chain is built from TRBV7-2 and TRBJ1-2; 7 bases map to TRBD1. Losses at the gene ends were 1 base for V and 8 bases for J; bases not matched to a gene: 4. This CDR3 has 13 residues. Germline V gene data show CDR1 as SGHTA and CDR2 as FQGNSA. CDR3 region: CASSLGPGGGYTF. The CDR3 DNA is TGTGCCAGCAGCTTAGGGCCAGGGGGGGGCTACACCTTC.

The rearrangement uses TRBV7-6 and TRBJ1-3; no clear D. CDR1 is SGHVS and CDR2 is FNYEAQ in the germline V gene. With 3 bases removed from V and 1 base from J, the gap between germline ends came to 10 bases. The CDR3 has 15 amino acids. CDR3 protein: CASSLGPSSGNTIYF. The CDR3 DNA is TGTGCCAGCAGCTTGGGCCCCAGTTCTGGAAACACCATATATTTT.

This clone occurred once. This chain links TRBV21-1 with TRBJ2-3; the table's D call, TRBD1, was not checked against the DNA. TRBV21-1 is shown as a pseudogene. The CDR3 has 15 residues. CDR3 sequence (DNA): TGTGCCAGCAGCAAAACGACAGAGACCACAGATACGCAGTATTTT. It translates to CASSKTTETTDTQYF.

This clone was detected once. The chain employs TRBV10-3 and TRBJ2-3; 9 bases are shared with TRBD1. The CDR3 covers 13 residues. Per germline, CDR1 ENHRY and CDR2 SYGVKD. V lost 9 bases and J lost 5; bases outside the gene matches: 6. In DNA form, the CDR3 reads TGTGCCATAAGAACAGGGGGCAGAGATACGCAGTATTTT. Its translation is CAIRTGGRDTQYF.

This clone came up a few times. V usage is TRBV3-1 (or the pseudogene TRBV3-2) and J usage is TRBJ1-2; D is unclear. Per germline, CDR1 LGHDT and CDR2 YNNKEL (reference sequence). CDR3 size: 13 residues. The V gene lost 1 base and the J gene lost 6 bases, with 9 bases spanning the gap. CDR3 in amino acids: CASSQGGGNGYTF. The CDR3 DNA sequence: TGTGCCAGCAGCCAAGGCGGCGGGAATGGCTACACCTTC.

This sequence joins TRBV6-4 and TRBJ2-3, with D perhaps matching TRBD1 (6 bases). CDR1 is MRHNA and CDR2 is SNTAGT in the germline V gene. The CDR3 runs to 14 residues. The V gene lost 8 bases and the J gene lost 2 bases, with 14 bases spanning the gap. DNA for the CDR3: TGTGCCAGCGCTACAGGGCCTAACACAGATACGCAGTATTTT. It specifies CASATGPNTDTQYF.

The chain uses TRBV19 and TRBJ2-3; the D gene is possibly TRBD1 (6 bases). The CDR3 consists of 17 residues. The V gene's germline CDR1 is LNHDA and CDR2 SQIVND (reference sequence). Deletions cut 7 bases from V and 2 bases from J, with 22 bases between. DNA for the CDR3: TGTGCCAGTAAAAAGGGGGAGACGCAACGATTCACAGATACGCAGTATTTT. Protein product: CASKKGETQRFTDTQYF.

This clone was found a few times. The V and J genes are TRBV5-1 and TRBJ2-7; D is perhaps TRBD2 (7 bases). V was clipped by 2 bases and J by 5 bases, with 14 bases between them. Germline CDR1 reads SGHRS; CDR2 reads YFSETQ. This CDR3 comprises 14 residues. The DNA of the CDR3 is TGCGCCAGCAGCTTTGCGGGGGCTAAGGACGAGCAGTACTTC. Amino acids: CASSFAGAKDEQYF.

This rearrangement joins TRBV5-1 to TRBJ1-6, with a possible D match to TRBD1 (6 bases). The CDR3 loop spans 17 amino acids. The germline V gene encodes CDR1 SGHRS and CDR2 YFSETQ. Trimming shortened V by 5 bases and J by 5 bases, and 20 bases separated the two germline ends. CDR3 region: CASSWGGTGQDNSPLHF. The DNA for the CDR3 is TGCGCCAGCAGTTGGGGGGGCACCGGCCAAGATAATTCACCCCTCCACTTT.

This clone was observed once. The rearrangement joins TRBV6-5 to TRBJ1-6; 11 bases are shared with TRBD1. Per germline, CDR1 MNHEY and CDR2 SVGAGI. After removal of 6 bases from V and 9 bases from J, the junction contained 7 bases not matched to a gene. The CDR3 has 15 amino acids. CDR3 sequence reads: CASRRTGTGGSPLHF. The DNA for the CDR3 is TGTGCCAGCAGGCGGACCGGGACAGGGGGTTCACCCCTCCACTTT.

This chain joins TRBV5-5 and TRBJ1-6, with 9 bases identical to TRBD1. After removal of 1 base from V and 7 bases from J, the junction contained 6 bases not matched to a gene. CDR1 is SGHKS and CDR2 is YYEKEE in the germline V gene (reference sequence). The CDR3 sequence is 16 residues long. The CDR3 region is CASSLLTGGMNSPLHF. CDR3 DNA: TGTGCCAGCAGCTTGCTCACAGGGGGCATGAATTCACCCCTCCACTTT. The full variable domain, rest sourced from reference TRBV5-5 and TRBJ1-6, is DAGVTQSPTHLIKTRGQQVTLRCSPISGHKSVSWYQQVLGQGPQFIFQYYEKEERGRGNFPDRFSARQFPNYSSELNVNALLLGDSALYLCASSLLTGGMNSPLHFGNGTRLTVT.

This clone was counted a single time. The J gene is TRBJ1-1, the V gene TRBV12-3 or TRBV12-4; D ambiguous. The CDR3 is 13 amino acids. Trimming removed 8 bases from V and 0 bases from J, with 10 bases in between. The DNA of the CDR3 is TGTGCCAGCCAATTCGGGGTGAACACTGAAGCTTTCTTT. It codes for CASQFGVNTEAFF.

The V and J genes are TRBV19 and TRBJ2-2; 9 nucleotides match TRBD2. Looked up from germline, CDR1 is LNHDA and CDR2 is SQIVND (reference sequence). J was trimmed by 7 bases and V by 3 bases; bases with no gene match: 9. CDR3 length equals 16 residues. CDR3 loop: CASSIGETSGGGELFF. CDR3 nucleotide sequence: TGTGCCAGTAGTATTGGCGAGACTAGCGGCGGCGGGGAGCTGTTTTTT.

This clone was observed once. This chain connects TRBV5-7 to TRBJ1-2; D not certain. TRBV5-7 is treated as an ORF (open reading frame) with a function not yet certain. V was pared by 0 bases and J by 9 bases, with 12 bases between. The CDR3 is 13 amino acids. The CDR3 here is CASSLGLHRRYTF. In nucleotides, the CDR3 is TGTGCCAGCAGCTTGGGACTCCACCGGCGCTACACCTTC.

Written as DNA, the CDR3 is TGTGCCAGCTCAGGGACAGGGGCGCGGGGGCATGGCTACACCTTC. Translated: CASSGTGARGHGYTF. This chain connects TRBV3-1 (or the pseudogene TRBV3-2) to TRBJ1-2, with 10 bases that match TRBD1. J was trimmed by 6 bases and V by 8 bases; bases with no gene match: 12. The germline CDR1 and CDR2 sequences are LGHDT and YNNKEL (reference sequence). The CDR3 runs 15 residues.

The chain is built from TRBV3-1 (or the pseudogene TRBV3-2) and TRBJ2-3, with 8 bases fitting TRBD2. CDR3 length equals 19 residues. Germline CDR1 and CDR2: LGHDT and YNNKEL (reference sequence). V dropped 4 bases and J dropped 4; count of bases not matched to a gene: 19. For the CDR3, the DNA is TGTGCCAGCAGCCCTTTCGGACTAGCAAAATTTCAGGGGCCAGATACGCAGTATTTT. Amino acids: CASSPFGLAKFQGPDTQYF.

The rearrangement links TRBV21-1 to TRBJ2-1; the D segment call TRBD2 is taken from the table without a DNA check. TRBV21-1 is annotated as a pseudogene. The CDR3 sequence is 13 residues long. The CDR3 reads CASSKGGAGRQFF. In DNA, the CDR3 is TGTGCCAGCAGCAAAGGGGGAGCGGGACGGCAGTTCTTC.

This clone was recorded only once. This chain joins TRBV5-1 and TRBJ2-1, with 7 bases that match TRBD2. The germline V gene encodes CDR1 SGHRS and CDR2 YFSETQ. With V trimmed by 2 bases and J by 9 bases, 11 bases remained unmatched. The length of the CDR3 is 15 residues. CDR3 amino acids: CASSFMWEGRSEQFF. The CDR3, as DNA: TGCGCCAGCAGCTTCATGTGGGAGGGCCGTTCTGAGCAGTTCTTC.

This sequence joins TRBV9 and TRBJ2-3, with TRBD2 matching 14 bases. Germline V lookup: CDR1 SGDLS, CDR2 YYNGEE. This CDR3 contains 16 residues. V lost 7 bases, J lost 4 bases, and 8 bases stayed unmatched. The CDR3 bases are TGTGCCAGCGGGGGGACTAGCGGGAGACGGGCAGATACGCAGTATTTT. It encodes CASGGTSGRRADTQYF. Looking up the rest from reference TRBV9 and TRBJ2-3 gives the full variable domain: DSGVTQTPKHLITATGQRVTLRCSPRSGDLSVYWYQQSLDQGLQFLIQYYNGEERAKGNILERFSAQQFPDLHSELNLSSLELGDSALYFCASGGTSGRRADTQYFGPGTRLTVL.

This chain joins TRBV30 and TRBJ2-4, with TRBD1 matching over 9 bases. CDR1 is GTSNPN, CDR2 SVGIG, per germline (reference sequence). V shed 3 bases, J shed 0 bases, and the junction held 6 bases outside the gene matches. The CDR3 has 16 amino acids. The CDR3 bases are TGTGCCTGGAGCGGACAGGGGATCCTAGCCAAAAACATTCAGTACTTC. As protein: CAWSGQGILAKNIQYF.

The chain uses TRBV2 and TRBJ2-7; TRBD1 agrees at 9 bases. The CDR3 loop spans 13 amino acids. J lost 3 bases, V lost 6 bases, and 3 bases had no gene match. Germline values: CDR1 SNHLY, CDR2 FYNNEI. In DNA form, the CDR3 reads TGTGCCAGCAGGGGGACAGGGAACTACGAGCAGTACTTC. Its protein is CASRGTGNYEQYF. The full variable domain, completed using reference TRBV2 and TRBJ2-7, is EPEVTQTPSHQVTQMGQEVILRCVPISNHLYFYWYRQILGQKVEFLVSFYNNEISEKSEIFDDQFSVERPDGSNFTLKIRSTKLEDSAMYFCASRGTGNYEQYFGPGTRLTVT.